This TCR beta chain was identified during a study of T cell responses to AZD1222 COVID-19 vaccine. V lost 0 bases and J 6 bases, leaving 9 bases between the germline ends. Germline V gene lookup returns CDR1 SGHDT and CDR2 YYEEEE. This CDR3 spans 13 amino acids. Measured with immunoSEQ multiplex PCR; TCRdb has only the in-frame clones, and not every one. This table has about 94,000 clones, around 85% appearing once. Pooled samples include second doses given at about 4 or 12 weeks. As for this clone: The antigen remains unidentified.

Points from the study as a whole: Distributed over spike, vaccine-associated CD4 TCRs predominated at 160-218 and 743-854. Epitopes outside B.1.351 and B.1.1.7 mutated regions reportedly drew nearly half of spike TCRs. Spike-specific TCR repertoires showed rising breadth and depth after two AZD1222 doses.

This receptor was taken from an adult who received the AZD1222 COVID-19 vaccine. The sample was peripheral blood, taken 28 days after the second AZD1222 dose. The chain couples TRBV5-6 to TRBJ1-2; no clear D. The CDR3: CASSLGGRDGYTF. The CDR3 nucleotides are TGTGCCAGCAGCTTGGGCGGAAGGGATGGCTACACCTTC.